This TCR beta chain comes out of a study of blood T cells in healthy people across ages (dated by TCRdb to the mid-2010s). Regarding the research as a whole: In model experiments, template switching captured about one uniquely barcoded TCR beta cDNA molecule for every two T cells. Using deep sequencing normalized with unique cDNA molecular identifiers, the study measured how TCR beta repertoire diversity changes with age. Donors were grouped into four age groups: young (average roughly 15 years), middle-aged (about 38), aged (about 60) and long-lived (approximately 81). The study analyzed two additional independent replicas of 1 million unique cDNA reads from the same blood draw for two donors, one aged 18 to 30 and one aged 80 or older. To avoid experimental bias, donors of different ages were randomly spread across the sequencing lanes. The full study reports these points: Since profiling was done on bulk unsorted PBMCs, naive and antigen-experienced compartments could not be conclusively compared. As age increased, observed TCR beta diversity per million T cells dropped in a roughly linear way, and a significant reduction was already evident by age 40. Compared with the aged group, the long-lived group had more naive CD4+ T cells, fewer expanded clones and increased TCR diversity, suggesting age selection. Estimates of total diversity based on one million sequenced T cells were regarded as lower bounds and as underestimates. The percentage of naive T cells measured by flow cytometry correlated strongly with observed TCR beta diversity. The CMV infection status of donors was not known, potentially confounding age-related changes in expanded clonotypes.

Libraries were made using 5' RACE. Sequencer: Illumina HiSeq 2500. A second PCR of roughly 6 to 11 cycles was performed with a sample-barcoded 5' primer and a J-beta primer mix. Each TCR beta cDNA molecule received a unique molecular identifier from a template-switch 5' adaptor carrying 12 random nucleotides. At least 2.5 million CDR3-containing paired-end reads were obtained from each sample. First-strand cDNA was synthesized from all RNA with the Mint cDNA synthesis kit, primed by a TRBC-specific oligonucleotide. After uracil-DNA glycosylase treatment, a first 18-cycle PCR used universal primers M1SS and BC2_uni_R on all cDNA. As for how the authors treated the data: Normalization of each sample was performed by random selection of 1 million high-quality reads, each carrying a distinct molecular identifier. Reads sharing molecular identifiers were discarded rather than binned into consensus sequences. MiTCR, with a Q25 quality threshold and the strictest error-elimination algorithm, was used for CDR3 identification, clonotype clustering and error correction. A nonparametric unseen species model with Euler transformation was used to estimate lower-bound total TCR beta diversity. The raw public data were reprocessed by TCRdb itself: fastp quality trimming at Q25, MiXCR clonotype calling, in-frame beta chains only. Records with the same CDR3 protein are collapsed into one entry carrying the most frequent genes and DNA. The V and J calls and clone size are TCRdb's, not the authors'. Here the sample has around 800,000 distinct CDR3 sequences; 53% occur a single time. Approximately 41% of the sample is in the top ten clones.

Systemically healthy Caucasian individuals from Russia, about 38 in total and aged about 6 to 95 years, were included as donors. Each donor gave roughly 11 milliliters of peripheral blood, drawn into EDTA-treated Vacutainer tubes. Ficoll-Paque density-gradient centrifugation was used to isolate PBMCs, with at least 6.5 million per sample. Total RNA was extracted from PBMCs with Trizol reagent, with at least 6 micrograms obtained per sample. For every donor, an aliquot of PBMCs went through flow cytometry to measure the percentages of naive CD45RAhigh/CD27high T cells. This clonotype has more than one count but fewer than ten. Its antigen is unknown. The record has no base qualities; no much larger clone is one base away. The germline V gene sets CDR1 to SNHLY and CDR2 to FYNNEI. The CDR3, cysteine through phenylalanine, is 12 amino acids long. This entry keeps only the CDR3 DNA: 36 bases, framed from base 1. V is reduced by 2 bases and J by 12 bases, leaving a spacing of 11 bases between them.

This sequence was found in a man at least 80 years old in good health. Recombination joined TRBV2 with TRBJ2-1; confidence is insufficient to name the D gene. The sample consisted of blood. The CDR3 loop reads CASSEKPWGQFF. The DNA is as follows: TGTGCCAGCAGTGAAAAGCCGTGGGGGCAGTTCTTC.